Listed here are 29 T cell receptor beta chains from one sample, sequenced in a study of patients and donors after allogeneic stem cell transplantation. Via MiXCR, TCRdb re-called the RT-PCR reads, giving one row per CDR3 protein. The sample consists of approximately 21,000 distinct CDR3 sequences, 25% to 35% of them appearing once. The specimen sequenced was blood, either unsorted or a sorted T cell fraction (not recorded which). These receptors were taken from a human donor who was either an allogeneic HSCT recipient or a stem cell or donor lymphocyte infusion donor (not recorded which). It is not recorded whose cells these are; they may come from a transplant donor.

The CDR3 sequence: CASSPSRQGVRMNSPLHF. The CDR3 DNA reads TGTGCCAGCAGTCCATCCCGGCAGGGAGTACGAATGAATTCACCCCTCCACTTT. The V gene is TRBV12-3 or TRBV12-4, the J gene TRBJ1-6, with D perhaps TRBD1 (5 bases). Trimming took 5 bases from V and 7 from J, leaving 24 bases between them. The CDR3 runs 18 residues.

The J gene is TRBJ2-5, the V gene TRBV5-1; the match to TRBD1 covers 8 bases. This CDR3 contains 15 residues. CDR1 and CDR2 (germline): SGHRS, YFSETQ. V lost 3 bases and J lost 2; bases outside the gene matches: 6. Written as DNA, the CDR3 is TGCGCCAGCAGCTCCGGACAGGGTACACAAGAGACCCAGTACTTC. Protein sequence: CASSSGQGTQETQYF.

This clonotype appeared many times. The chain is built from TRBV12-3 or TRBV12-4 and TRBJ1-1, with 10 bases matching TRBD1. This CDR3 comprises 16 residues. The J segment lost 4 bases and the V segment lost 3 bases, leaving 8 bases of the junction unmatched. The CDR3 loop is CASSFRQGAPSTEAFF. CDR3 DNA sequence: TGTGCCAGCAGTTTTCGACAGGGGGCGCCGAGCACTGAAGCTTTCTTT.

This clonotype was seen many times. The gene calls are TRBV20-1 and TRBJ1-1; D is ambiguous. Trimming removed 3 bases from V and 0 bases from J, with 8 bases in between. Germline CDR1 and CDR2: DFQATT and SNEGSKA (reference sequence). The CDR3 length is 13 residues. The chain's CDR3 is CSASKSVNTEAFF. The CDR3 coding sequence is TGCAGTGCTAGTAAGTCAGTGAACACTGAAGCTTTCTTT.

The chain couples TRBV3-1 to TRBJ2-3, with 8 bases matching TRBD1. CDR3 size: 16 residues. CDR1 is LGHDT and CDR2 is YNNKEL in the germline V gene (reference sequence). V was pared by 1 base and J by 0 bases, with 3 bases of the junction left unmatched. This CDR3 reads CASSQVDRASTDTQYF. The CDR3 coding sequence is TGTGCCAGCAGCCAAGTGGACAGGGCCAGCACAGATACGCAGTATTTT.

The chain is built from TRBV4-3 and TRBJ2-1; D gene ambiguous. The germline V gene encodes CDR1 LGHNA and CDR2 YSLEER. Trimming removed 0 bases at V and 0 bases at J, with 15 bases between. The CDR3 is 18 residues long. The CDR3 nucleotides are TGCGCCAGCAGCCAAGATGTCGGACCTACCAACTCCTACAATGAGCAGTTCTTC. Its translation is CASSQDVGPTNSYNEQFF.

J is TRBJ1-1 and V is TRBV10-3; 7 bases align to TRBD1. The V and J ends lost 3 bases and 1 base, in that order; junction bases with no gene match: 5. The CDR3 loop spans 15 amino acids. CDR1 ENHRY and CDR2 SYGVKD come from the germline V gene. As DNA, the CDR3 is TGTGCCATCAGTGAAAGGGGACAGTCGAACACTGAAGCTTTCTTT. Protein product: CAISERGQSNTEAFF.

The chain recombines TRBV7-6 with TRBJ1-5, with 9 bases aligning to TRBD1. Germline V gives CDR1 SGHVS, CDR2 FNYEAQ. The CDR3 contains 15 residues. V shed 1 base, J shed 7 bases, and the junction held 5 bases outside the gene matches. CDR3 loop: CASSLGQGVGQPQHF. The CDR3 DNA reads TGTGCCAGCAGCTTAGGACAGGGGGTAGGACAGCCCCAGCATTTT.

This sequence joins TRBV5-1 and TRBJ1-2, with 9 bases that match TRBD1. Germline V gives CDR1 SGHRS, CDR2 YFSETQ. With 3 bases clipped from V and 8 bases from J, the junction kept 5 bases outside the gene matches. The CDR3 is 13 amino acids. Written as DNA, the CDR3 is TGCGCCAGCAGCTGGGACAGGGTTGAGGGCTACACCTTC. Its translation: CASSWDRVEGYTF. Full variable domain (outside the CDR3, taken from reference TRBV5-1 and TRBJ1-2): KAGVTQTPRYLIKTRGQQVTLSCSPISGHRSVSWYQQTPGQGLQFLFEYFSETQRNKGNFPGRFSGRQFSNSRSEMNVSTLELGDSALYLCASSWDRVEGYTFGSGTRLTVV.

This clonotype turned up a few times. The chain carries TRBV28 and TRBJ1-5; perhaps TRBD1 as D (6 bases). Trimming took off 6 bases at V and 2 bases at J, with 11 bases between the two ends. The CDR3 runs to 14 residues. Germline assignment: CDR1 MDHEN and CDR2 SYDVKM. CDR3 DNA sequence: TGTGCCAGCAGGTTGGGGGCCGGCAATCAGCCCCAGCATTTT. This translates into CASRLGAGNQPQHF.

The chain has TRBV3-1 and TRBJ1-1, with D maybe TRBD1 (5 bases). From germline, CDR1 is LGHDT and CDR2 YNNKEL (reference sequence). This CDR3 region has 13 residues. Deletions cut 1 base from V and 11 bases from J, with 14 bases between. CDR3 in amino acids: CASSQGDGRPAFF. In DNA, the CDR3 is TGTGCCAGCAGCCAAGGGGACGGACGGCCGGCTTTCTTT.

The chain is built from TRBV5-1 and TRBJ2-3, with TRBD2 matching over 11 bases. Germline V lookup: CDR1 SGHRS, CDR2 YFSETQ. CDR3 length: 16 amino acids. The trim removed 0 bases at V and 2 bases at J, leaving 2 bases unmatched. CDR3 DNA sequence: TGCGCCAGCAGCTTGGTGACTAGCGGGGACACAGATACGCAGTATTTT. It codes for CASSLVTSGDTDTQYF.

This clonotype came up a few times. The chain couples TRBV10-3 to TRBJ1-3; tentative D call: TRBD1 (6 bases). V was pared by 6 bases and J by 0 bases, with 12 bases between. The germline V gene encodes CDR1 ENHRY and CDR2 SYGVKD. The CDR3 totals 15 residues. The CDR3 is CAIRARGVSGNTIYF. In DNA, the CDR3 is TGTGCCATCAGGGCCAGGGGAGTCTCTGGAAACACCATATATTTT.

The sample holds a few counts of this clonotype. The chain carries TRBV12-3 or TRBV12-4 and TRBJ1-2; 7 nucleotides align to TRBD1. After removal of 5 bases from V and 4 bases from J, the junction contained 4 bases not matched to a gene. This CDR3 is built from 13 residues. CDR3 sequence: CASSVPGGYGYTF. CDR3 DNA sequence: TGTGCCAGCAGTGTGCCAGGGGGCTATGGCTACACCTTC.

This clonotype has a handful of counts. V is TRBV12-3 or TRBV12-4 and J is TRBJ1-4; D gene ambiguous. V shed 5 bases and J shed 0 bases, with 7 bases lying between them. The CDR3 is 14 amino acids. The CDR3 sequence is CASSESSTNEKLFF. For the CDR3, the DNA is TGTGCCAGCAGTGAGAGTTCAACTAATGAAAAACTGTTTTTT.

The V call is TRBV5-6, the J call TRBJ2-1, with D uncertain. V was trimmed by 4 bases and J by 10 bases, leaving 18 bases between them. The length of the CDR3 is 14 residues. Germline loops: CDR1 SGHDT, CDR2 YYEEEE. CDR3 sequence reads: CASSPLTSLGEQFF. The CDR3 DNA is TGTGCCAGCAGCCCTCTGACCAGTCTAGGCGAGCAGTTCTTC.

This clonotype turned up a few times. This chain links TRBV28 with TRBJ2-5; D is undetermined. CDR1 MDHEN and CDR2 SYDVKM come from the germline V gene. The CDR3 loop spans 14 amino acids. V was clipped by 5 bases and J by 4 bases, with 14 bases between them. Written as DNA, the CDR3 is TGTGCCAGCAGTCTCCGACCCTCTCGAGAGACCCAGTACTTC. As protein: CASSLRPSRETQYF.

The J gene is TRBJ1-2, the V gene TRBV7-2; D perhaps matches TRBD1 (5 bases). This CDR3 has 11 residues. The V and J ends lost 4 bases and 8 bases respectively, with 8 bases between them. The germline CDR1 and CDR2 sequences are SGHTA and FQGNSA. CDR3 DNA sequence: TGTGCCAGCAGCTCAGGGATGGGCTACACCTTC. Translation gives CASSSGMGYTF.

The rearrangement links TRBV12-3 or TRBV12-4 to TRBJ1-1; no definite D call. The V end lost 4 bases, the J end lost 0 bases, and 18 bases lay between the germline ends. This CDR3 is 17 amino acids long. This CDR3 is CASSSPDGQLMNTEAFF. Here the CDR3 DNA reads TGTGCCAGCAGTTCCCCCGATGGGCAGCTCATGAACACTGAAGCTTTCTTT.

The chain carries TRBV6-5 and TRBJ1-6; no firm D call. The CDR3 consists of 18 residues. V was trimmed by 4 bases and J by 0 bases, leaving 16 bases between them. The germline gives CDR1 MNHEY, CDR2 SVGAGI. CDR3 region: CASSSVFMGSSYNSPLHF. The CDR3 DNA is TGTGCCAGCAGTTCAGTTTTTATGGGGAGCTCCTATAATTCACCCCTCCACTTT.

The chain joins TRBV7-2 to TRBJ2-5; no firm D call. In germline, CDR1 is SGHTA, CDR2 FQGNSA. Deletions cut 4 bases from V and 0 bases from J, with 12 bases between. This CDR3 has 15 residues. CDR3 nucleotides: TGTGCCAGCAGCTCCAAGACGTGGTACCAAGAGACCCAGTACTTC. This encodes CASSSKTWYQETQYF.

This chain uses TRBV5-1 with TRBJ2-3; a possible D gene is TRBD2 (5 bases). Trimming left V 0 bases short and J 0 bases short, with 11 bases between. CDR3 length: 16 residues. Germline V CDR1 and CDR2: SGHRS, YFSETQ. DNA of the CDR3: TGCGCCAGCAGCTTGGTAGCTGAGGGTAGCACAGATACGCAGTATTTT. Its protein product is CASSLVAEGSTDTQYF.

In this sample, this clonotype turned up a few times. The rearrangement joins TRBV6-5 to TRBJ2-3; no definite D call. The V gene lost 7 bases and the J gene lost 0 bases, with 11 bases spanning the gap. This CDR3 comprises 14 residues. The germline CDR1 and CDR2 sequences are MNHEY and SVGAGI. The CDR3 region has the DNA TGTGCCAGCACCAAGAGGTTTAGCACAGATACGCAGTATTTT. Its protein product is CASTKRFSTDTQYF.

This clonotype was detected a few times. The chain employs TRBV28 and TRBJ1-5, with D hard to call. Trimming shortened V by 5 bases and J by 7 bases, and 9 bases separated the two germline ends. The CDR3 is 12 amino acids. Germline loops: CDR1 MDHEN, CDR2 SYDVKM. The CDR3 coding sequence is TGTGCCAGCAGTCCCTCCCCCCAGCCCCAGCATTTT. As protein: CASSPSPQPQHF.

This clonotype has a handful of counts. This chain joins TRBV2 and TRBJ1-2; unclear D gene. This CDR3 is built from 11 residues. V lost 7 bases to trimming and J lost 2 bases, with 5 bases between them. Germline V gives CDR1 SNHLY, CDR2 FYNNEI. DNA of the CDR3: TGTGCCAGCACACTAAACTATGGCTACACCTTC. Translating it yields CASTLNYGYTF.

The gene calls are TRBV18 and TRBJ1-3; D gene unclear. There are 16 residues in the CDR3. Trimming pared 2 bases from V and 1 base from J, leaving 12 bases between. The germline gives CDR1 KGHSH, CDR2 LQKENI. CDR3 nucleotides: TGTGCCAGCTCACCATCTTCCCCGGCTTCTGGAAACACCATATATTTT. Translated: CASSPSSPASGNTIYF.

The rearrangement uses TRBV5-6 and TRBJ2-2; D not resolved. The germline gives CDR1 SGHDT, CDR2 YYEEEE. This CDR3 has 17 amino acids. V gave up 1 base and J gave up 4 bases, with 17 bases separating them. The CDR3 DNA is TGTGCCAGCAGCTTGAGGGCCTTCTGGACCGTCACCGGGGAGCTGTTTTTT. Protein: CASSLRAFWTVTGELFF.

The chain couples TRBV23-1 to TRBJ1-6; D gene ambiguous. TRBV23-1 is sorted into the ORF group, with uncertain function. V was trimmed by 9 bases and J by 0 bases, leaving 15 bases between them. The CDR3 is 16 residues long. CDR3 amino acids: CARHYSRSSYNSPLHF. DNA of the CDR3: TGCGCCAGACACTACTCGAGAAGCTCCTATAATTCACCCCTCCACTTT.

This clonotype is termed large. The V call is TRBV20-1, the J call TRBJ1-1, with a weak D call TRBD1 (5 bases). The length of the CDR3 is 14 residues. Germline values: CDR1 DFQATT, CDR2 SNEGSKA (reference sequence). Trimming took off 6 bases at V and 4 bases at J, with 18 bases between the two ends. Here the CDR3 reads CSADPGAFGTEAFF. The CDR3 DNA reads TGCAGTGCCGACCCCGGGGCCTTTGGCACTGAAGCTTTCTTT.